What follows are 8 T cell receptor beta chains derived from one specimen sequenced in a study of cytomegalovirus exposure and HLA in healthy donors. The PCR contained 60 Vbeta and 13 Jbeta primers. This table comes from immunoSEQ multiplex PCR, and its TCRdb copy is limited to in-frame clones, with some not included. The sample yields about 83,000 clones, about four fifths seen once. Sequenced: PBMCs. These receptors were collected from a woman aged 30 to 39 in good health and CMV-seronegative.

The V gene is TRBV15, the J gene TRBJ2-3; tentative D call: TRBD1 (6 bases). The CDR3 spans 14 residues. Germline CDR1 reads LNHNV; CDR2 reads YYDKDF (reference sequence). V was cut by 10 bases and J by 4 bases, with 18 bases left in between. The CDR3 loop is CASKGHKPADTQYF. The DNA for the CDR3 is TGTGCCAGTAAGGGACACAAGCCAGCAGATACGCAGTATTTT. Using reference TRBV15 and TRBJ2-3 for the parts outside the CDR3, the full variable domain is DAMVIQNPRYQVTQFGKPVTLSCSQTLNHNVMYWYQQKSSQAPKLLFHYYDKDFNNEADTPDNFQSRRPNTSFCFLDIRSPGLGDTAMYLCASKGHKPADTQYFGPGTRLTVL.

V gene TRBV5-1 combines with J gene TRBJ1-2; maybe TRBD1 (6 bases). The CDR3 extends over 16 amino acids. CDR1 and CDR2 from the germline V gene are SGHRS and YFSETQ. V lost 3 bases, J lost 10 bases, and 25 bases lay in between. The CDR3 loop reads CASSSGNREMVSDYTF. CDR3 sequence (DNA): TGCGCCAGCAGCTCGGGGAACAGGGAAATGGTATCAGACTACACCTTC. Complete variable domain (other parts from reference TRBV5-1 and TRBJ1-2): KAGVTQTPRYLIKTRGQQVTLSCSPISGHRSVSWYQQTPGQGLQFLFEYFSETQRNKGNFPGRFSGRQFSNSRSEMNVSTLELGDSALYLCASSSGNREMVSDYTFGSGTRLTVV.

As for this clone: The junction shows a germline mismatch at one end, possibly a read error. This chain connects TRBV30 to TRBJ2-3; 8 bases are a match to TRBD1. The length of the CDR3 is 16 residues. Germline assignment: CDR1 GTSNPN and CDR2 SVGIG (reference sequence). This CDR3 reads CARSTDQGAVTDTQYF. The CDR3, as DNA: TGTGCCCGGAGTACAGACCAGGGGGCCGTTACAGATACGCAGTATTTT.

The rearrangement joins TRBV7-9 to TRBJ2-2, with no clear D. Germline CDR1 reads SEHNR; CDR2 reads FQNEAQ (reference sequence). V gave up 4 bases and J gave up 0 bases, with 15 bases separating them. The CDR3 has 17 residues. This chain's CDR3 is CASSSPLARANTGELFF. The CDR3 DNA reads as TGTGCCAGCAGCTCCCCGTTAGCTCGTGCGAACACCGGGGAGCTGTTTTTT.

This chain connects TRBV6-4 to TRBJ2-7; 9 nucleotides line up with TRBD2. Germline values: CDR1 MRHNA, CDR2 SNTAGT. The V and J ends lost 4 bases and 12 bases, in that order; junction bases with no gene match: 13. The CDR3 loop spans 14 amino acids. Written as DNA, the CDR3 is TGTGCCAGCAGTGCCCGGACTAGCGCCAAGGGTCGGTACTTC. Translated, it gives CASSARTSAKGRYF.

The V call is TRBV7-3, the J call TRBJ2-3; tentatively, D is TRBD2 (6 bases). The CDR3 covers 14 residues. The germline V gene has CDR1 SGHTA and CDR2 FQGTGA. V shed 2 bases and J shed 0 bases, with 6 bases lying between them. The CDR3 sequence: CASSLGTSTDTQYF. Written as DNA, the CDR3 is TGTGCCAGCAGCTTAGGGACTAGCACAGATACGCAGTATTTT.

V and J are TRBV6-6 and TRBJ2-6; the D gene is possibly TRBD1 (6 bases). CDR3 size: 15 residues. Per the germline V gene, CDR1 is MNHNY and CDR2 is SVGAGI (reference sequence). V dropped 8 bases and J dropped 4 bases, with 15 bases sitting between them. The CDR3 sequence is CASAYTGTGANVLTF. The CDR3 DNA sequence: TGTGCCAGCGCCTATACAGGGACGGGGGCCAACGTCCTGACTTTC.

This sequence joins TRBV6-6 and TRBJ2-7; maybe TRBD2 (7 bases). V was pared by 5 bases and J by 6 bases, with 14 bases between. Germline CDR1 and CDR2: MNHNY and SVGAGI (reference sequence). This CDR3 spans 13 amino acids. CDR3 sequence reads: CASSTTGRGEQYF. DNA of the CDR3: TGTGCCAGCAGTACCACAGGGAGGGGCGAGCAGTACTTC.